The rows below give T cell receptor beta chains drawn from one sample of a study of T cells in Graves' hyperthyroidism and ophthalmopathy. Via MiXCR, TCRdb re-called the multiplex PCR reads, giving one row per CDR3 protein. This sample has 450,000 to 650,000 distinct CDR3 sequences, with 13% to 15% found just once. Material for sequencing was blood. These TCRs come from a woman aged 18-29 years with Graves' ophthalmopathy. CDR3s include the opening cysteine and the closing phenylalanine or tryptophan. For some rows the clone size is stated as once, few or many, or as a class when expanded; others skip it.

>TRBJ1-1|many|TRBV24-1
CATSDLDKAFF
>TRBJ1-3|NA|TRBV5-6
CASSLRRGPAGASGNTIYF
>TRBJ2-1|many|TRBV11-2
CASSLGRGDEQFF
>TRBJ2-1|NA|TRBV7-8
CASSSHASGYNEQFF
>TRBJ2-2|NA|TRBV20-1
CSARDRGKTGELFF
>TRBJ1-1|many|TRBV20-1
CSASTGGIVLNTEAFF
>TRBJ2-2|NA|TRBV20-1
CSARDTGTGELFF
>TRBJ2-2|NA|TRBV2
CASNSDRFNTGELFF
>TRBJ2-1|NA|TRBV11-2
CAGGASGRNEQFF
>TRBJ2-1|NA|TRBV5-4
CASRSGTRRNEQFF
>TRBJ2-1|NA|TRBV7-8
CASSLARFWASGRGNEQFF
>TRBJ2-7|few|TRBV18
CASSPGTGRVSEQYF
>TRBJ2-2|many|TRBV2
CASSDNKGRMAGELFF
>TRBJ1-6|NA|TRBV6-1
CASSSTDLYRTPLHF
>TRBJ2-3|many|TRBV5-1
CASSLAVWEGTDTQYF
>TRBJ1-5|many|TRBV18
CASSPPGGDSNQPQHF
>TRBJ2-3|many|TRBV10-3
CAISAGTSGKIPDTQYF
>TRBJ2-3|NA|TRBV18
CASSPYGRAEDTQYF
>TRBJ2-7|many|TRBV27
CASTGLADSYEQYF
>TRBJ2-2|many|TRBV28
CASSPSPRGRAGELFF
>TRBJ2-7|many|TRBV11-2
CASSATGTGAYEQYF
>TRBJ1-6|many|TRBV12-3/TRBV12-4
CASSFSVDNSPLHF
>TRBJ1-5|many|TRBV19
CASSIEAPGVHQPQHF
>TRBJ1-3|many|TRBV7-2
CASSFSTGSGNTIYF
>TRBJ2-5|many|TRBV12-3/TRBV12-4
CASSLVLEETQYF
>TRBJ1-1|many|TRBV6-2/TRBV6-3
CASSWRKEAFF
>TRBJ2-7|many|TRBV28
CASSSRAGVLNLYEQYF
>TRBJ2-1|many|TRBV7-3
CASSLTRTASEQFF
>TRBJ2-3|many|TRBV20-1
CSARDRLAGVRDTQYF